One sample yielded the 17 T cell receptor beta chains listed below, sequenced in a study of T-cell reconstitution after alpha-beta-depleted transplantation in children. Unique molecular identifiers were incorporated when the TCRbeta library was constructed. TCRdb recomputed calls from the PCR reads with MiXCR, one row per CDR3 protein. The table records roughly 180,000 distinct CDR3 sequences, roughly 15% of them present only once. The source was PBMCs from the stem cell graft donor, collected from the stem cell graft. The origin of the receptors is a human donor who donated a stem cell graft to a child with acute lymphoblastic leukemia.

A few counts support this clonotype. This chain uses TRBV7-9 with TRBJ2-2; unclear D gene. This CDR3 has 15 amino acids. Germline assignment: CDR1 SEHNR and CDR2 FQNEAQ (reference sequence). The V and J ends lost 2 bases and 10 bases respectively, with 17 bases between them. The CDR3 protein is CASSLIGPEIMELFF. The CDR3 DNA reads as TGTGCCAGCAGCTTAATCGGTCCCGAGATAATGGAGCTGTTTTTT.

Many counts were recorded for this clonotype. The J gene is TRBJ2-3, the V gene TRBV11-2; D gene ambiguous. The V end was cut by 1 base, the J end by 0 bases, with 5 bases between. This CDR3 has 14 amino acids. Germline loops: CDR1 SGHAT, CDR2 FQNNGV. The CDR3 loop is CASSLVGSTDTQYF. The CDR3 DNA follows: TGTGCCAGCAGCTTAGTGGGCAGCACAGATACGCAGTATTTT.

This chain joins TRBV5-1 and TRBJ2-1; maybe TRBD2 (9 bases). The ends were cut back, 3 bases at V and 6 bases at J, with 22 bases in the middle. Germline CDR1 SGHRS, CDR2 YFSETQ. This CDR3 contains 17 residues. This CDR3 reads CASSWQGAGGPGNEQFF. CDR3 DNA: TGCGCCAGCAGCTGGCAGGGGGCGGGAGGGCCGGGCAATGAGCAGTTCTTC.

The chain couples TRBV30 to TRBJ1-2; 9 bases agree with TRBD1. V trimming: 5 bases; J trimming: 8 bases; junction bases outside the gene matches: 12. Germline lookup yields CDR1 GTSNPN and CDR2 SVGIG (reference sequence). The CDR3 is 14 residues long. CDR3 nucleotide sequence: TGTGCCTGGGCTTTCCCGGGACAGGGAAAGGGCTACACCTTC. Protein sequence: CAWAFPGQGKGYTF.

This clonotype was observed many times. At one end the junction does not follow the germline gene, possibly because of a read error. This chain connects TRBV18 to TRBJ2-7; D possibly corresponds to TRBD2 (5 bases). The V gene's germline CDR1 is KGHSH and CDR2 LQKENI. The CDR3 length is 15 residues. DNA of the CDR3: TGTGCCAGCTCACCAAGGACTCCCCCCTCCTCCGAGCAGTACTTC. It specifies CASSPRTPPSSEQYF.

This clonotype was seen many times. This rearrangement joins TRBV7-8 to TRBJ2-1; TRBD1 might be the D (5 bases). V lost 10 bases to trimming and J lost 8 bases, with 9 bases between them. Germline loops: CDR1 SGHVS, CDR2 FQNEAQ. The CDR3 has 10 amino acids. This CDR3 is CATKGHEQFF. DNA of the CDR3: TGTGCCACAAAGGGGCATGAGCAGTTCTTC.

This clonotype was seen repeatedly, ten times or more. V is TRBV4-1 and J is TRBJ2-7; D not certain. The CDR3 runs 14 residues. With 1 base removed from V and 0 bases from J, the gap between germline ends came to 7 bases. Looked up from germline, CDR1 is MGHRA and CDR2 is YSYEKL. In nucleotides, the CDR3 is TGCGCCAGCAGCCAAGCCCCGTACTCCTACGAGCAGTACTTC. Its translation: CASSQAPYSYEQYF.

This clonotype occurred many times. The V and J genes are TRBV7-2 and TRBJ1-1; D possibly corresponds to TRBD1 (6 bases). CDR3 length: 13 amino acids. V was trimmed by 5 bases and J by 1 base, leaving 8 bases between them. The germline CDR1 and CDR2 sequences are SGHTA and FQGNSA. Written as DNA, the CDR3 is TGTGCCAGCAGCCGACAGGAGAACACTGAAGCTTTCTTT. It encodes CASSRQENTEAFF. The full variable domain, its missing parts supplied by reference TRBV7-2 and TRBJ1-1, is GAGVSQSPSNKVTEKGKDVELRCDPISGHTALYWYRQSLGQGLEFLIYFQGNSAPDKSGLPSDRFSAERTGGSVSTLTIQRTQQEDSAVYLCASSRQENTEAFFGQGTRLTVV.

Notes on this clonotype: This may come from a read error, since a much larger clone is one base off. The chain combines TRBV3-1 with TRBJ1-1; D unresolved. CDR1 is LGHDT and CDR2 is YNNKEL in the germline V gene (reference sequence). CDR3 length equals 14 residues. Trimming took 0 bases from V and 7 from J, leaving 12 bases between them. CDR3 sequence: CASSQEWQDGEAFF. CDR3 bases: TGTGCCAGCAGCCAAGAATGGCAGGATGGTGAAGCTTTCTTT. The whole variable domain, filled in from reference TRBV3-1 and TRBJ1-1, reads DTAVSQTPKYLVTQMGNDKSIKCEQNLGHDTMYWYKQDSKKFLKIMFSYNNKELIINETVPNRFSPKSPDKAHLNLHINSLELGDSAVYFCASSQEWQDGEAFFGQGTRLTVV.

On this clonotype itself: A junction end diverges from the germline sequence, so it may reflect a read error. The chain employs TRBV20-1 and TRBJ2-1, with 8 bases identical to TRBD2. In germline, CDR1 is DFQATT, CDR2 SNEGSKA (reference sequence). The CDR3 is made up of 16 amino acids. The CDR3 nucleotides are TGCTGTGCTAGAGATCAGGGACTAGAAGAAGTAAATGAGCAGTTCTTC. Translation: CCARDQGLEEVNEQFF.

This clonotype has ten or more counts. V is TRBV10-3 and J is TRBJ1-1; D not resolved. The CDR3 covers 15 residues. V was shortened by 0 bases and J by 2 bases, with 10 bases between the two germline ends. Germline loops: CDR1 ENHRY, CDR2 SYGVKD. CDR3 bases: TGTGCCATCAGTGAGTCGGGCCGAAGAAACACTGAAGCTTTCTTT. Translating it yields CAISESGRRNTEAFF.

This clonotype occurred once. A clone one base away is much larger, so this may be a read error. The chain combines TRBV7-8 with TRBJ1-2; perhaps TRBD1 as D (6 bases). Germline loops: CDR1 SGHVS, CDR2 FQNEAQ. The CDR3 has 19 amino acids. In DNA form, the CDR3 reads TGTTCCAGCAGCCCTTGGGAGGGCGGCAGGGGTCCCCCTAACTATGGCTACACCTTC. The encoded protein is CSSSPWEGGRGPPNYGYTF.

This clonotype was recorded many times. V gene TRBV5-1 combines with J gene TRBJ2-7, with D perhaps TRBD2 (7 bases). The V gene's germline CDR1 is SGHRS and CDR2 YFSETQ. Trimming left V 4 bases short and J 1 base short, with 12 bases between. This CDR3 region has 14 residues. CDR3 protein: CASSEGGGSYEQYF. CDR3 DNA sequence: TGCGCCAGCAGCGAAGGGGGAGGGTCCTACGAGCAGTACTTC.

This clonotype has a count of ten or more. The V gene is TRBV10-3, the J gene TRBJ2-2, with D hard to call. The CDR3 extends over 13 amino acids. The germline V gene has CDR1 ENHRY and CDR2 SYGVKD. V lost 2 bases to trimming and J lost 4 bases, with 5 bases between them. The CDR3: CAISEGPTGELFF. The CDR3 DNA is TGTGCCATCAGTGAGGGTCCCACCGGGGAGCTGTTTTTT.

This clonotype has a count of ten or more. The CDR3 DNA reads as TGTGCCAGCGGGGACTTTAGAGATACGCAGTATTTT. Translation: CASGDFRDTQYF. The chain has TRBV6-5 and TRBJ2-3; D perhaps matches TRBD2 (6 bases). The CDR3 is made up of 12 amino acids. Germline V lookup: CDR1 MNHEY, CDR2 SVGAGI. V lost 8 bases and J 5 bases, leaving 11 bases between the germline ends.

This clonotype was detected many times. The chain is built from TRBV10-3 and TRBJ2-3, with D perhaps TRBD1 or TRBD2 (6 bases each). V was trimmed by 6 bases and J by 1 base, leaving 11 bases between them. Germline CDR1 is ENHRY and CDR2 is SYGVKD. The CDR3 length is 14 residues. CDR3 nucleotide sequence: TGTGCCATCAGGGCGGGACAAGGCACAGATACGCAGTATTTT. It is translated as CAIRAGQGTDTQYF.

The rearrangement uses TRBV5-4 and TRBJ2-3, with TRBD2 matching over 8 bases. The V gene's germline CDR1 is SGHNT and CDR2 YYREEE (reference sequence). V gave up 3 bases and J gave up 6 bases; unmatched junction bases: 15. This CDR3 has 17 residues. The CDR3 protein is CASSSRRGTRSGDTQYF. The CDR3 DNA reads as TGTGCCAGCAGCTCAAGACGTGGGACTAGGTCGGGTGATACGCAGTATTTT.